One sample yielded the 18 T cell receptor beta chains listed below, sequenced in a study of blood T cells in healthy people across ages (dated by TCRdb to between 2014 and 2016). The library was built by means of 5' RACE. The run used an Illumina HiSeq 2500. A second PCR of roughly 7 to 12 cycles was performed with a sample-barcoded 5' primer and a J-beta primer mix. Through fastp at Q25 and MiXCR, TCRdb rebuilt clones from the public reads, retaining in-frame beta chains. Every distinct CDR3 protein forms one entry, paired with its most common genes and DNA. This sample gives roughly 800,000 distinct CDR3 sequences in total; about 55% of them show up just once. The leading ten clones occupy around 41% of the sample. The source material was blood. All receptors come from a man older than 75 in good health.

The chain has TRBV7-2 and TRBJ2-3, with 8 bases aligning to TRBD2. Germline values: CDR1 SGHTA, CDR2 FQGNSA. This CDR3 comprises 14 residues. The V and J ends lost 4 bases and 4 bases, in that order; junction bases with no gene match: 4. CDR3 DNA: TGTGCCAGCAGCTCCACGACTAGCGCAGATACGCAGTATTTT. Amino acids: CASSSTTSADTQYF.

This clonotype was detected a few times. The gene calls are TRBV6-6 and TRBJ2-5; no reliable D call. The CDR3 has 14 amino acids. Germline CDR1 MNHNY, CDR2 SVGAGI (reference sequence). With 5 bases removed from V and 1 base from J, the gap between germline ends came to 11 bases. CDR3 amino acids: CASSPPTAQETQYF. The CDR3 nucleotides are TGTGCCAGCAGTCCTCCGACTGCCCAAGAGACCCAGTACTTC.

There are many counts of this clonotype. The chain links TRBV5-1 to TRBJ2-7, with 15 nucleotides matching TRBD2. There are 17 residues in the CDR3. After removal of 4 bases from V and 1 base from J, the junction contained 6 bases not matched to a gene. Germline CDR1 and CDR2: SGHRS and YFSETQ. CDR3 loop: CASSVGLAGGPSYEQYF. The CDR3 DNA is TGCGCCAGCAGCGTCGGACTAGCGGGAGGGCCGTCCTACGAGCAGTACTTC.

This clonotype has more than one count but fewer than ten. The V gene is TRBV7-3, the J gene TRBJ2-7; possible D gene TRBD2, 5 bases. V lost 1 base and J lost 2, with 12 bases in between. The CDR3 has 15 residues. The germline V gene encodes CDR1 SGHTA and CDR2 FQGTGA. The DNA for the CDR3 is TGTGCCAGCAGCTTAATGGTGGCGGGCACCTACGAGCAGTACTTC. Translation: CASSLMVAGTYEQYF.

This chain links TRBV20-1 with TRBJ2-1; weak D call: TRBD2 (5 bases). Germline CDR1 is DFQATT and CDR2 is SNEGSKA (reference sequence). This CDR3 spans 14 amino acids. V was pared by 6 bases and J by 8 bases, with 20 bases between. The CDR3: CSAVGGSIFYEQFF. The DNA for the CDR3 is TGCAGTGCCGTCGGAGGCTCTATTTTCTATGAGCAGTTCTTC.

This clonotype was seen a few times. This chain uses TRBV9 with TRBJ2-5; no clear D. CDR3 size: 14 residues. V was trimmed by 7 bases and J by 5 bases, leaving 18 bases between them. In germline, CDR1 is SGDLS, CDR2 YYNGEE. Here the CDR3 DNA reads TGTGCCAGCGCCCCGTATCAGTTACCGGAGACCCAGTACTTC. Translated, it gives CASAPYQLPETQYF.

This clonotype was counted only a few times. This chain joins TRBV7-2 and TRBJ2-7; a weak D match, TRBD1 (5 bases). This CDR3 has 14 amino acids. The V gene's germline CDR1 is SGHTA and CDR2 FQGNSA. V lost 6 bases and J 0 bases, leaving 12 bases between the germline ends. Here the CDR3 DNA reads TGTGCCAGCAGTTTATCAGGGAACTCCTACGAGCAGTACTTC. This gives the protein CASSLSGNSYEQYF.

The chain combines TRBV27 with TRBJ1-5; D unclear. The CDR3 runs to 14 residues. The V end was cut by 5 bases, the J end by 3 bases, with 11 bases between. Germline CDR1 MNHEY, CDR2 SMNVEV (reference sequence). CDR3 coding DNA: TGTGCCAGCAGTAGCCGGAGGGACAATCAGCCCCAGCATTTT. Translating it yields CASSSRRDNQPQHF.

The gene calls are TRBV18 and TRBJ1-1; no reliable D call. This CDR3 is 13 amino acids long. The germline V and J ends were trimmed by 6 bases and 3 bases, with 11 bases remaining between them. Germline values: CDR1 KGHSH, CDR2 LQKENI. CDR3 sequence: CASSEKVYTEAFF. The CDR3, as DNA: TGTGCCAGCTCCGAGAAGGTTTACACTGAAGCTTTCTTT.

V usage is TRBV7-3 and J usage is TRBJ2-3; TRBD1 might be the D (7 bases). CDR1 is SGHTA and CDR2 is FQGTGA in the germline V gene. The CDR3 has 16 amino acids. Trimming shortened V by 4 bases and J by 5 bases, and 19 bases separated the two germline ends. CDR3 amino acids: CASSSTSGTAGDTQYF. CDR3 DNA sequence: TGTGCCAGCAGCTCAACCTCCGGGACAGCGGGAGATACGCAGTATTTT.

The chain employs TRBV19 and TRBJ2-1; D is unclear. V was shortened by 2 bases and J by 9 bases, with 14 bases between the two germline ends. Germline values: CDR1 LNHDA, CDR2 SQIVND (reference sequence). The CDR3 spans 14 residues. The CDR3 nucleotides read TGTGCCAGTAGTATAAATCTGGGATCAGTTGAGCAGTTCTTC. Translating gives CASSINLGSVEQFF.

In its sample, this clonotype was seen many times. This chain uses TRBV12-3 or TRBV12-4 with TRBJ2-1; D is unclear. V gave up 5 bases and J gave up 6 bases, with 14 bases separating them. This CDR3 is built from 14 residues. CDR3 protein: CASSPQWGSNEQFF. CDR3 in DNA: TGTGCCAGCAGTCCCCAGTGGGGTTCCAATGAGCAGTTCTTC.

V and J are TRBV2 and TRBJ2-5; D gene unclear. V was shortened by 6 bases and J by 1 base, with 18 bases between the two germline ends. The germline gives CDR1 SNHLY, CDR2 FYNNEI. The CDR3 runs 16 residues. The chain's CDR3 is CASRSSQTTFQETQYF. CDR3 bases: TGTGCCAGCAGGAGTAGCCAGACCACTTTCCAAGAGACCCAGTACTTC.

Ten or more counts support this clonotype. This chain connects TRBV29-1 to TRBJ2-7, with 11 bases identical to TRBD2. The CDR3 loop spans 14 amino acids. CDR1 is SQVTM and CDR2 is ANQGSEA in the germline V gene. V shed 7 bases and J 3 bases; nucleotides not matched to a gene: 8. CDR3 sequence (DNA): TGCAGCGCCGGAGCTAGCGGGAGGTTCTACGAGCAGTACTTC. It encodes CSAGASGRFYEQYF.

The chain carries TRBV9 and TRBJ2-1; weak D call: TRBD2 (5 bases). The CDR3 length is 19 residues. CDR1 is SGDLS and CDR2 is YYNGEE in the germline V gene. The germline V and J ends were trimmed by 2 bases and 2 bases, with 23 bases remaining between them. The CDR3 coding sequence is TGTGCCAGCAGCGTTTTGTCATCCAGTAGCGCCCAGACCTACAATGAGCAGTTCTTC. Translating gives CASSVLSSSSAQTYNEQFF.

The chain carries TRBV20-1 and TRBJ2-1; 9 nucleotides align to TRBD2. J lost 12 bases, V lost 0 bases, and 9 bases had no gene match. The CDR3 is 14 amino acids. CDR1 is DFQATT and CDR2 is SNEGSKA in the germline V gene (reference sequence). The chain's CDR3 is CSARDPLAGSWQFF. In DNA, the CDR3 is TGCAGTGCTAGAGATCCCCTAGCGGGATCTTGGCAGTTCTTC.

V is TRBV7-8 and J is TRBJ2-1; maybe TRBD1 (6 bases). This CDR3 region has 16 residues. With 1 base removed from V and 0 bases from J, the gap between germline ends came to 10 bases. Per germline, CDR1 SGHVS and CDR2 FQNEAQ. The CDR3 reads CASSLVSGVSYNEQFF. The CDR3 DNA sequence: TGTGCCAGCAGCTTAGTCTCAGGGGTCTCCTACAATGAGCAGTTCTTC.

This clonotype occurred a few times. The chain recombines TRBV21-1 with TRBJ2-7; whether TRBD2, the table's D call, matches the DNA was not checked. TRBV21-1 is annotated as a pseudogene. The CDR3 spans 17 residues. The CDR3 coding sequence is TGTGCCAGCCGAACTAGTACCGGGACCGACCACTCCTACGAGCAGTACTTC. Its translation is CASRTSTGTDHSYEQYF.